What follows are 5 T cell receptor beta chains derived from one specimen sequenced in a study of vaccination and CD4 T cells after COVID-19. These receptors lack a known antigen. The assay that was used to sequence DNA from cultured CD4+ T cells was the Oncomine TCR Beta short-read assay. Researchers extracted genomic DNA from CD4+ T cells that had been cultured. TCRdb used MiXCR to reprocess the PCR reads, holding one entry per CDR3 protein. The data contain approximately 9,000 distinct CDR3 sequences, more than 30% of them singletons. Treatment specified: approximately nine-day PBMC culture with coronavirus spike peptide pools or control peptides (ViraFEST assay). The unexposed donor's CD4+ T cells were collected before the COVID-19 pandemic (2011-2018). The material sequenced was CD4+ T cells from blood, cultured in vitro. The receptors derive from a human donor in good health.

The V and J genes are TRBV2 and TRBJ2-7; 13 nucleotides agree with TRBD2. Germline V lookup: CDR1 SNHLY, CDR2 FYNNEI. This CDR3 is 14 amino acids long. The V gene end was trimmed by 8 bases and the J gene end by 6 bases; junction bases not matched to a gene: 7. Here the CDR3 DNA reads TGTGCCAGCGGCCTGGGACTAGCGGGATCCGAGCAGTACTTC. This codes for CASGLGLAGSEQYF.

This clonotype was picked up a small number of times. The chain uses TRBV20-1 and TRBJ2-4; D gene uncertain. The germline V gene has CDR1 DFQATT and CDR2 SNEGSKA (reference sequence). Trimming removed 3 bases from V and 0 bases from J, with 9 bases in between. This CDR3 is 14 amino acids long. The DNA of the CDR3 is TGCAGTGCTAGCACATTGCTAGCCAAAAACATTCAGTACTTC. Its translation: CSASTLLAKNIQYF.

This rearrangement joins TRBV19 to TRBJ1-1; TRBD1 aligns across 7 bases. The germline gives CDR1 LNHDA, CDR2 SQIVND (reference sequence). J gave up 5 bases and V 5 bases, and 14 bases lay outside the gene matches. The CDR3 runs to 16 residues. CDR3 in DNA: TGTGCCAGTAGTCAAAGTTCGGCAGGGGGTCGGACTGAAGCTTTCTTT. Protein: CASSQSSAGGRTEAFF.

This chain links TRBV4-1 with TRBJ2-7; TRBD2 matches 9 bases. V was clipped by 3 bases and J by 0 bases; unmatched bases: 9. The CDR3 contains 17 residues. Germline V gene sequence: CDR1 MGHRA, CDR2 YSYEKL. CDR3 protein: CASSQPSSGISSYEQYF. The CDR3 DNA reads TGCGCCAGCAGCCAGCCCTCTAGCGGGATTTCCTCCTACGAGCAGTACTTC.

The V call is TRBV19, the J call TRBJ1-5, with TRBD1 matching over 7 bases. The length of the CDR3 is 15 residues. Per germline, CDR1 LNHDA and CDR2 SQIVND (reference sequence). V was pared by 6 bases and J by 6 bases, with 11 bases of the junction left unmatched. The CDR3 region has the DNA TGTGCCAGTAGCGAGGGACAGATATTATTTCAGCCCCAGCATTTT. It translates to CASSEGQILFQPQHF.